The sequence of this TCR beta chain was determined in a study of blood T cell repertoires in COVID-19. The CDR3 spans 17 residues. V dropped 5 bases and J dropped 9; count of bases not matched to a gene: 11. Germline-derived CDR1 and CDR2 are KGHSH and LQKENI. Assay used: immunoSEQ multiplex PCR; TCRdb lists only in-frame clones, some missing. The sample lists 250,000 or so clones; nearly 90% were seen once. The TCR originated in a woman aged 60-75 years with COVID-19, enrolled during active disease. The sequenced material came from peripheral blood. This rearrangement joins TRBV18 to TRBJ1-6; 12 nucleotides match TRBD1. CDR3 in DNA: TGTGCCAGCTCAGATTCCGGGACAGGGGGCACAGGTTCACCCCTCCACTTT. Protein sequence: CASSDSGTGGTGSPLHF. Based on the CDR3 plus reference TRBV18 and TRBJ1-6, the full variable domain is NAGVMQNPRHLVRRRGQEARLRCSPMKGHSHVYWYRQLPEEGLKFMVYLQKENIIDESGMPKERFSAEFPKEGPSILRIQQVVRGDSAAYFCASSDSGTGGTGSPLHFGNGTRLTVT.